This T cell receptor beta chain was identified during a study of T cells in localized non-small cell lung cancer. Measured with immunoSEQ multiplex PCR; TCRdb has only the in-frame clones, and not every one. The sample contains 75,000 to 90,000 clones, approximately 84% of which appear only once. Trimming took 4 bases from V and 2 from J; bases not matched to a gene: 8. Germline V CDR1 and CDR2: SGHRS, YFSETQ. The CDR3 is 17 amino acids. The starting material was peripheral blood, obtained before any cancer treatment. The rearrangement uses TRBV5-1 and TRBJ2-7, with 14 bases fitting TRBD2. The TCR sequence derives from a man aged 35-69 years with stage I lung adenocarcinoma. DNA of the CDR3: TGCGCCAGCAGCCAGGGACTAGCGGGAGTTCTCGCCTACGAGCAGTACTTC. It yields the protein CASSQGLAGVLAYEQYF.